Here is one T cell receptor beta chain with its context. Its antigen is unidentified. Reverse transcription of all isolated RNA meant that expressed TCRB transcripts were sequenced. TCRdb's table, derived via immunoSEQ multiplex PCR, lists solely in-frame clones and lacks some. This sample has under 300,000 clones, with roughly 22% found just once. The entry originates in a study of beta chain features in type 1 diabetes. Study-wide findings and caveats: Moderate but significant shortening of TCRB CDR3s was recorded in all four CD4+ subsets from Type 1 diabetes patients.

This CDR3 is 15 amino acids long. Deletions cut 0 bases from V and 2 bases from J, with 12 bases between. CDR1 is SGDLS, CDR2 YYNGEE, per germline. CD45RO/CCR7/CD25/CD127/CD95/CD27 separated CD4+ naive, central memory, regulatory and stem cell-like memory cells by sorting. The sequenced material came from naive CD4+ T cells from blood. This TCR was sampled from a woman between 35 and 50 years old with type 1 diabetes. The V and J genes are TRBV9 and TRBJ2-7; no firm D call. CDR3 in amino acids: CASSVGLASAYEQYF. CDR3 nucleotide sequence: TGTGCCAGCAGCGTAGGGTTAGCCTCTGCCTACGAGCAGTACTTC. The complete variable domain, with remaining parts taken from reference TRBV9 and TRBJ2-7, reads DSGVTQTPKHLITATGQRVTLRCSPRSGDLSVYWYQQSLDQGLQFLIQYYNGEERAKGNILERFSAQQFPDLHSELNLSSLELGDSALYFCASSVGLASAYEQYFGPGTRLTVT.